A selection of T cell receptor beta chains follows, all from one sample in a study of OX40 agonist ivuxolimab in advanced cancers. Profiled with immunoSEQ multiplex PCR; TCRdb holds only in-frame clones, not every one. The repertoire holds roughly 79,000 clones, with approximately 84% as singletons. The starting material was CD4+ or CD8+ T cells sorted from blood, obtained in a trial of the OX40 agonist ivuxolimab. Receptor source: an adult with an advanced solid tumor such as melanoma, head and neck, liver or kidney cancer. The conserved cysteine and the conserved F or W are not part of the CDR3 here. A D gene is named only where the DNA matches it firmly.

v_gene	d_gene	j_gene	CDR3aa
TRBV5-1	TRBD1	TRBJ2-7	ASSLAGQGGYEQY
TRBV15	TRBD1	TRBJ2-1	ATSSKDRGLNEQF
TRBV5-5	-	TRBJ1-5	ASSLEGFNQPQH
TRBV5-1	TRBD2	TRBJ2-1	ASSSGAGGYNEQF
TRBV28	TRBD1	TRBJ2-7	ASSTYRGEQY
TRBV28	-	TRBJ1-4	ASASNEKLF
TRBV4-3	TRBD1	TRBJ2-3	ASSQGTGSTDTQY
TRBV6-5	-	TRBJ2-6	ASSYRSTGANVLT
TRBV4-3	TRBD2	TRBJ2-1	ASSQAPSGRSDEQF
TRBV28	-	TRBJ1-4	ASSLYRASGEKLF
TRBV4-3	-	TRBJ1-4	ASSQDPQATTTNEKLF
TRBV19	TRBD2	TRBJ2-7	ASSMGPSGSTMGEQY
TRBV7-9	-	TRBJ2-2	ASSFWGTGELF
TRBV18	TRBD1	TRBJ1-3	ASSPGQGSGNTIY
TRBV2	-	TRBJ1-4	ASRRDETTNEKLF
TRBV7-2	-	TRBJ1-2	ASSLVTGYGYT
TRBV6-5	-	TRBJ1-6	ASSQTVGVPLH
TRBV14	-	TRBJ2-7	ASSQYYEQY
TRBV6-1	TRBD2	TRBJ2-3	ASSEAGGFLTTQY
TRBV5-4	-	TRBJ1-1	ASSPAGVPEAF
TRBV6-1	TRBD1	TRBJ1-5	ASSEGVGQGSNQPQH
TRBV4-3	TRBD2	TRBJ2-3	ASSRSRGLATTDTQY
TRBV5-1	TRBD1	TRBJ2-7	ASSTGGRYEQY
TRBV18	-	TRBJ1-6	ASSPGRDSPLH
TRBV7-3	-	TRBJ2-3	ASSLQRTWGTDTQY
TRBV27	-	TRBJ2-7	ASSPWNGAYEQY
TRBV15	-	TRBJ2-1	ATSRDRATYNEQF
TRBV4-1	-	TRBJ2-1	ASSQRLGDEQF
TRBV5-1	TRBD1	TRBJ2-5	ASSLNPGGAGETQY
TRBV9	TRBD2	TRBJ2-3	ASSVAAGAPTDTQY
TRBV11-2	-	TRBJ2-2	ASSYLRANTGELF
TRBV5-1	TRBD2	TRBJ2-1	ASSLDVAGGNEQF
TRBV7-3	-	TRBJ2-5	ASSLTYIETQY
TRBV11-2	-	TRBJ1-2	ASSLAMGGSVGGYT
TRBV5-4	-	TRBJ1-2	ASSLYQATNYGYT
TRBV11-2	-	TRBJ1-2	ASSWEGDGYT
TRBV19	TRBD1	TRBJ1-3	ASSFYPGGSGNTIY
TRBV5-1	-	TRBJ2-6	ASSLLTGLGANVLT
TRBV2	TRBD2	TRBJ2-2	ASSPWGGKLAGELF
TRBV7-2	-	TRBJ1-4	ASSSSNEKLF
TRBV5-8	TRBD1	TRBJ1-3	ASRPIDRGYGNTIY
TRBV6-5	-	TRBJ1-4	ASSSQGRQKLF
TRBV28	TRBD1	TRBJ2-1	ASISGGFRNNEQF
TRBV5-5	-	TRBJ2-6	ASSRHQISGANVLT
TRBV28	TRBD2	TRBJ2-3	ASTSGGAGTDTQY
TRBV19	-	TRBJ2-7	ASSPTLGLPNEQY
TRBV29-1	-	TRBJ2-3	SVVGGLTDTQY
TRBV7-7	-	TRBJ2-3	ASSPGLGLADTQY
TRBV7-8	TRBD1	TRBJ1-1	ASSLDRGNTEAF
TRBV5-4	TRBD1	TRBJ1-2	ASSLAPGQGYGYT
TRBV28	-	TRBJ1-2	ASSPDGRNYGYT
TRBV4-3	-	TRBJ1-6	ASSQAGTHNSPLH
TRBV6-5	TRBD2	TRBJ2-5	ASRESGGRETQY
TRBV9	TRBD2	TRBJ2-5	ASSVGASGSLGETQY
TRBV18	-	TRBJ2-5	ASSPDANVGLTIGTQY
TRBV2	TRBD2	TRBJ2-1	ASSRTSGPSSYNEQF
TRBV5-1	TRBD1	TRBJ2-5	ASSLAGTGRVTQY